This entry lists 20 T cell receptor beta chains sequenced from one sample in a study of neurological immune-mediated disorders. TCRdb itself ran the 5' RACE reads through MiXCR, one entry per CDR3 protein. Among about 84,000 distinct CDR3 sequences listed, 10% were seen once. Material: PBMCs. The receptors stem from a man in his forties in good health.

This clonotype appeared many times. Here the CDR3 reads CASSLGTGEQFF. The CDR3 DNA follows: TGTGCCAGCAGCTTGGGGACGGGTGAGCAGTTCTTC. The chain links TRBV5-6 to TRBJ2-1; D is unclear. V was clipped by 0 bases and J by 9 bases, with 7 bases between them. The CDR3 consists of 12 residues. Germline lookup yields CDR1 SGHDT and CDR2 YYEEEE. Looking up the rest from reference TRBV5-6 and TRBJ2-1 gives the full variable domain: DAGVTQSPTHLIKTRGQQVTLRCSPKSGHDTVSWYQQALGQGPQFIFQYYEEEERQRGNFPDRFSGHQFPNYSSELNVNALLLGDSALYLCASSLGTGEQFFGPGTRLTVL.

The chain uses TRBV27 and TRBJ2-7, with D perhaps given as TRBD1 or TRBD2 (5 bases each). Trimming removed 5 bases at V and 3 bases at J, with 17 bases between. The CDR3 length is 15 residues. CDR1 and CDR2 (germline): MNHEY, SMNVEV (reference sequence). The CDR3 sequence: CASSEQTGRLYEQYF. CDR3 nucleotide sequence: TGTGCCAGCAGTGAACAGACGGGACGGCTCTACGAGCAGTACTTC.

V gene TRBV7-2 combines with J gene TRBJ2-1, with 9 bases matching TRBD2. CDR3 size: 14 residues. The germline V gene encodes CDR1 SGHTA and CDR2 FQGNSA. The V gene end was trimmed by 6 bases and the J gene end by 15 bases; junction bases not matched to a gene: 15. CDR3: CASSQAGGLRGTFF. Written as DNA, the CDR3 is TGTGCCAGCAGTCAGGCGGGGGGGTTGAGGGGCACGTTCTTC.

In the case of this clonotype: A read error is possible here, since a much larger clone lies one base away. The chain links TRBV7-9 to TRBJ2-1; D is unclear. The CDR3 spans 12 residues. Per the germline V gene, CDR1 is SEHNR and CDR2 is FQNEAQ (reference sequence). DNA for the CDR3: TGTTCCAGCAGCCAAAGAAACAATGAGCAGTTCTTC. The encoded protein is CSSSQRNNEQFF.

In this sample, this clonotype turned up many times. This sequence joins TRBV5-1 and TRBJ2-1, with D hard to call. CDR1 is SGHRS, CDR2 YFSETQ, per germline. With 0 bases removed from V and 5 bases from J, the gap between germline ends came to 21 bases. The CDR3 length is 18 residues. The CDR3 DNA is TGCGCCAGCAGCTTGGTTGTCGGTCAGATTGGCGGAAACAATGAGCAGTTCTTC. This codes for CASSLVVGQIGGNNEQFF.

This clonotype was counted ten times or more. The chain employs TRBV7-3 and TRBJ1-1, with D possibly matching TRBD1 (5 bases). The CDR3 spans 13 residues. Germline CDR1 and CDR2: SGHTA and FQGTGA. The germline V and J ends were trimmed by 8 bases and 1 base, with 11 bases remaining between them. For the CDR3, the DNA is TGTGCCAGCTCCCGGGACCAGAACACTGAAGCTTTCTTT. Translated: CASSRDQNTEAFF.

This clonotype was recorded at least ten times. V is TRBV5-1 and J is TRBJ1-5; TRBD1 might be the D (6 bases). The V end was cut by 0 bases, the J end by 3 bases, with 7 bases between. Germline V gene sequence: CDR1 SGHRS, CDR2 YFSETQ. CDR3 size: 14 residues. The CDR3 DNA is TGCGCCAGCAGCTTGGAGGGGGTCAATCAGCCCCAGCATTTT. It encodes CASSLEGVNQPQHF. Combining the CDR3 with reference TRBV5-1 and TRBJ1-5 gives the whole variable domain KAGVTQTPRYLIKTRGQQVTLSCSPISGHRSVSWYQQTPGQGLQFLFEYFSETQRNKGNFPGRFSGRQFSNSRSEMNVSTLELGDSALYLCASSLEGVNQPQHFGDGTRLSIL.

The chain's CDR3 is CAWSLQMNTEAFF. In DNA form, the CDR3 reads TGTGCCTGGAGTTTACAGATGAACACTGAAGCTTTCTTT. The chain links TRBV30 to TRBJ1-1; D is uncertain. The V and J ends lost 2 bases and 0 bases respectively, with 7 bases between them. In germline, CDR1 is GTSNPN, CDR2 SVGIG (reference sequence). The CDR3 consists of 13 residues.

With regard to this clonotype: This clone may be a read error of a much larger clone one base away. CDR3: CSSSPGGGSYEQYF. The CDR3 DNA reads as TGTTCCAGCTCACCAGGCGGGGGGAGCTACGAGCAGTACTTC. The chain links TRBV18 to TRBJ2-7; TRBD2 aligns across 8 bases. The CDR3 spans 14 residues. The V gene's germline CDR1 is KGHSH and CDR2 LQKENI.

At least ten counts were recorded for this clonotype. V gene TRBV29-1 combines with J gene TRBJ1-1; maybe TRBD1 (5 bases). Deletions cut 3 bases from V and 4 bases from J, with 18 bases between. CDR1 is SQVTM, CDR2 ANQGSEA, per germline. The CDR3 has 15 residues. CDR3 coding DNA: TGCAGCGTTGAGGGGACGGCCCTATCGGGCACTGAAGCTTTCTTT. Its translation: CSVEGTALSGTEAFF.

This clonotype has more than one count but fewer than ten. The chain is built from TRBV18 and TRBJ1-1, with a tentative D call TRBD1 (5 bases). V shed 2 bases and J shed 0 bases, with 7 bases lying between them. The CDR3 has 14 residues. Germline CDR1 reads KGHSH; CDR2 reads LQKENI. In DNA, the CDR3 is TGTGCCAGCTCACCAGGGGCCATGAACACTGAAGCTTTCTTT. Its translation is CASSPGAMNTEAFF. The complete variable domain, with remaining parts taken from reference TRBV18 and TRBJ1-1, reads NAGVMQNPRHLVRRRGQEARLRCSPMKGHSHVYWYRQLPEEGLKFMVYLQKENIIDESGMPKERFSAEFPKEGPSILRIQQVVRGDSAAYFCASSPGAMNTEAFFGQGTRLTVV.

As concerns this clonotype: This may be a read error, as it is one base from a much larger clone. This chain joins TRBV29-1 and TRBJ2-6, with D tentatively TRBD1 (6 bases). Germline-derived CDR1 and CDR2 are SQVTM and ANQGSEA. The CDR3 consists of 17 residues. Trimming cost V 4 bases and J 2 bases, with 18 bases left between them. CDR3 loop: CSVVCGARGPGANVLTF. Here the CDR3 DNA reads TGCAGCGTTGTGTGTGGGGCCAGGGGTCCTGGGGCCAACGTCCTGACTTTC.

This clonotype was seen ten or more times. V is TRBV5-1 and J is TRBJ2-7; TRBD2 might be the D (6 bases). V was cut by 3 bases and J by 2 bases, with 15 bases left in between. Germline loops: CDR1 SGHRS, CDR2 YFSETQ. This CDR3 is built from 15 residues. The CDR3 region is CASSSMEGHPYEQYF. The CDR3 DNA reads as TGCGCCAGCAGCTCAATGGAGGGCCATCCCTACGAGCAGTACTTC.

The table lists this clonotype with many counts. This chain joins TRBV5-1 and TRBJ2-3, with a weak D call TRBD2 (5 bases). Germline CDR1 reads SGHRS; CDR2 reads YFSETQ. CDR3 length: 14 amino acids. The V and J ends lost 2 bases and 2 bases respectively, with 9 bases between them. The CDR3 region is CASSFGKPTDTQYF. As DNA, the CDR3 is TGCGCCAGCAGCTTCGGGAAACCCACAGATACGCAGTATTTT.

Ten or more counts support this clonotype. The chain carries TRBV20-1 and TRBJ1-4, with unresolved D. The CDR3 spans 14 residues. Germline CDR1 reads DFQATT; CDR2 reads SNEGSKA (reference sequence). V shed 7 bases and J shed 8 bases, with 20 bases lying between them. The chain's CDR3 is CSVPPKLEGEKLFF. In DNA, the CDR3 is TGCAGTGTCCCCCCCAAGCTAGAAGGGGAAAAACTGTTTTTT.

As DNA, the CDR3 is TGTGCCAGCAGGGACCCAGCGTCTGAGCAGTTCTTC. This codes for CASRDPASEQFF. The V and J genes are TRBV3-1 and TRBJ2-1; no clear D gene. Germline lookup yields CDR1 LGHDT and CDR2 YNNKEL (reference sequence). V shed 6 bases and J shed 9 bases, with 12 bases lying between them. CDR3 size: 12 residues.

In its sample, this clonotype was seen once. A read error may explain this, as a much larger clone is one base away. The chain employs TRBV12-3 or TRBV12-4 and TRBJ1-2; TRBD1 might be the D (5 bases). V was cut by 7 bases and J by 8 bases, with 26 bases left in between. The CDR3 loop spans 16 amino acids. The CDR3 coding sequence is TGTGCCAGCACCTCCGCCGGAGAGGGGATGGATTTGGGCTACACCTTC. Translated, it gives CASTSAGEGMDLGYTF.

This clonotype has a count of ten or more. This chain links TRBV5-1 with TRBJ1-1; no clear D. CDR3 length equals 12 residues. V was pared by 7 bases and J by 2 bases, with 9 bases between. The germline V gene has CDR1 SGHRS and CDR2 YFSETQ. The CDR3 nucleotides are TGCGCCAGCGCCCGGGGAAACACTGAAGCTTTCTTT. This codes for CASARGNTEAFF.

At least ten counts were recorded for this clonotype. The DNA for the CDR3 is TGTGCCAGCAGCTTGGGCAGCCACAATGAGCAGTTCTTC. Protein sequence: CASSLGSHNEQFF. The V call is TRBV5-5, the J call TRBJ2-1; the D is unclear. Per the germline V gene, CDR1 is SGHKS and CDR2 is YYEKEE (reference sequence). The CDR3 has 13 residues. The V gene lost 0 bases and the J gene lost 5 bases, with 6 bases spanning the gap.

This clonotype was found many times. The gene calls are TRBV20-1 and TRBJ2-7; 9 bases agree with TRBD1. Germline V gene sequence: CDR1 DFQATT, CDR2 SNEGSKA (reference sequence). This CDR3 has 16 residues. V was pared by 3 bases and J by 0 bases, with 9 bases of the junction left unmatched. CDR3 region: CSASGPGQGNSYEQYF. CDR3 nucleotides: TGCAGTGCTAGCGGACCGGGACAGGGCAACTCCTACGAGCAGTACTTC.